Listed below are T cell receptor beta chains from one sample, sequenced in a study of T cell repertoires in chronic hepatitis B. Sequencing used immunoSEQ multiplex PCR; TCRdb keeps in-frame clones, though not all of them. The repertoire table contains several clones. Source material: HBV core (core169) epitope-specific CD8+ T cells from PBMCs. The receptors were gathered from a human donor with chronic hepatitis B virus infection. Both conserved end residues are part of each CDR3. The D gene is left open where the match is weak. Not every row has a clone size; where given, it reads once, few, many or a size class.

TRBV19	NA	TRBJ2-6	18	once	CASSQEWKSQSRANVLTF	TGTGCCAGTAGTCAGGAATGGAAATCACAAAGTCGGGCCAACGTCCTGACTTTC
TRBV30	TRBD1	TRBJ1-6	12	NA	CAWDREDSPLHF	TGTGCCTGGGACAGGGAGGATTCACCCCTCCACTTT